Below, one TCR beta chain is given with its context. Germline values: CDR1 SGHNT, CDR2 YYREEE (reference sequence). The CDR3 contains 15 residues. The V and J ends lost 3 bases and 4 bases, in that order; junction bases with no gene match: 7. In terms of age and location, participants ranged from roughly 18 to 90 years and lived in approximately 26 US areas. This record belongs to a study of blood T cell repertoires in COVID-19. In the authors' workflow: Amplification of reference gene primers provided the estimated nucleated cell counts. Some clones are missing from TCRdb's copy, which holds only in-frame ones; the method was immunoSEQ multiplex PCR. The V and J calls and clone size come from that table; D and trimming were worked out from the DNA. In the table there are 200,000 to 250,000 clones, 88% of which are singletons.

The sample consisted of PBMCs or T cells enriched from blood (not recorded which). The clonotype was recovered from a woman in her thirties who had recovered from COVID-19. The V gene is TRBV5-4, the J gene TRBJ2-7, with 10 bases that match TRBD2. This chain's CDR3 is CASSYQAGGRYEQYF. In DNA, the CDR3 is TGTGCCAGCAGCTACCAAGCGGGGGGGCGTTACGAGCAGTACTTC.